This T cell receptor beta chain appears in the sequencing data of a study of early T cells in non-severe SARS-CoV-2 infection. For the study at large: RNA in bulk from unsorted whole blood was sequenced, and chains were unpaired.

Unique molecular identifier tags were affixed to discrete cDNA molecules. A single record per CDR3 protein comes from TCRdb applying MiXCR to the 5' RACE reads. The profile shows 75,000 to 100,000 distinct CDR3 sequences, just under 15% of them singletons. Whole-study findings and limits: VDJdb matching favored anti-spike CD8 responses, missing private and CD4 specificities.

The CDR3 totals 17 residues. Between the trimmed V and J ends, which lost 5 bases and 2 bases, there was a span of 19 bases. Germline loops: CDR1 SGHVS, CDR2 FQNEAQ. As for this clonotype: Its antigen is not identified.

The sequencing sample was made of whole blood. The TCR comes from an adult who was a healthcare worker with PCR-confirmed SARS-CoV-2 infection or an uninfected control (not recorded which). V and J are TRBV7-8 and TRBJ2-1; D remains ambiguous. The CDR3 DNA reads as TGTGCCAGCAGCCCAGCATTAAGCACCCTCACCTACAATGAGCAGTTCTTC. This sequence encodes CASSPALSTLTYNEQFF.